Following are 28 T cell receptor beta chains from one sample sequenced in a study of identical twins. TCRdb reprocessed the 5' RACE reads via MiXCR and lists one record per CDR3 protein. The repertoire holds about 240,000 distinct CDR3 sequences, with 6% to 8% as singletons. The same data also contributed to another study, on yellow fever vaccine responses in identical twins.

Sequencing was performed on CD8+ T cells sorted from blood. The receptors come from a woman under 30 in good health.

This clonotype came up a few times. The chain employs TRBV2 and TRBJ2-1; TRBD2 matches 13 bases. This CDR3 has 18 residues. The ends lost 6 bases at V and 0 bases at J; junction bases unmatched: 8. Germline CDR1 is SNHLY and CDR2 is FYNNEI. CDR3 loop: CASSATGLAGSSYNEQFF. CDR3 nucleotide sequence: TGTGCCAGCAGCGCAACGGGACTAGCGGGGAGCTCCTACAATGAGCAGTTCTTC.

This clonotype was seen at least ten times. This chain uses TRBV6-5 with TRBJ1-5, with 10 bases identical to TRBD1. The CDR3 is made up of 16 amino acids. In germline, CDR1 is MNHEY, CDR2 SVGAGI. V was clipped by 2 bases and J by 5 bases; unmatched bases: 6. CDR3 residues: CASSYMDRGEDQPQHF. DNA of the CDR3: TGTGCCAGCAGTTACATGGACAGGGGGGAGGATCAGCCCCAGCATTTT.

This clonotype occurred many times. This chain joins TRBV12-3 or TRBV12-4 and TRBJ2-1; D unclear. Between the trimmed V and J ends, which lost 6 bases and 6 bases, there was a span of 6 bases. The CDR3 has 11 amino acids. Written as DNA, the CDR3 is TGTGCCAGCAGCTATCCCAATGAGCAGTTCTTC. This sequence encodes CASSYPNEQFF.

V usage is TRBV4-1 and J usage is TRBJ2-6; either TRBD1 or TRBD2 may supply D (5 bases each). The germline V gene encodes CDR1 MGHRA and CDR2 YSYEKL. This CDR3 has 21 residues. Trimming removed 1 base at V and 0 bases at J, with 22 bases between. The CDR3, as DNA: TGCGCCAGCAGCCAAGTCCAAGGGGACCAAGCGCTTGACTCTGGGGCCAACGTCCTGACTTTC. It is translated as CASSQVQGDQALDSGANVLTF.

This clonotype was observed at least ten times. The rearrangement joins TRBV7-2 to TRBJ1-1; TRBD1 is a possible D gene (5 bases). CDR3 length: 11 amino acids. V lost 2 bases and J 7 bases, leaving 5 bases between the germline ends. CDR1 is SGHTA, CDR2 FQGNSA, per germline. The CDR3 bases are TGTGCCAGCAGCTTAACAGGTGAAGCTTTCTTT. Protein sequence: CASSLTGEAFF.

The rearrangement uses TRBV5-8 and TRBJ2-3, with D unresolved. This CDR3 comprises 15 residues. The V end lost 5 bases, the J end lost 0 bases, and 13 bases lay between the germline ends. From germline, CDR1 is SGHTS and CDR2 YDEGEE. CDR3 DNA sequence: TGTGCCAGCAGAGTCGACCCGACTAGCACAGATACGCAGTATTTT. Translating gives CASRVDPTSTDTQYF.

The sample holds many counts of this clonotype. This chain links TRBV12-3 or TRBV12-4 with TRBJ2-1; D might be TRBD2 (6 bases). CDR3 length equals 12 residues. V gave up 5 bases and J gave up 10 bases, with 12 bases separating them. Here the CDR3 reads CASSPGAGEQFF. DNA for the CDR3: TGTGCCAGCAGTCCGGGAGCTGGGGAGCAGTTCTTC.

Many counts were recorded for this clonotype. The rearrangement uses TRBV4-1 and TRBJ2-7, with D perhaps being TRBD1 or TRBD2 (5 bases each). Germline V gene lookup returns CDR1 MGHRA and CDR2 YSYEKL. The V end lost 3 bases, the J end lost 2 bases, and 14 bases lay between the germline ends. CDR3 length: 15 amino acids. The CDR3 here is CASSQSPGTTYEQYF. CDR3 bases: TGCGCCAGCAGCCAGAGCCCCGGGACCACCTACGAGCAGTACTTC.

This clonotype has a handful of counts. V is TRBV5-5 and J is TRBJ2-7; D not resolved. This CDR3 is 13 amino acids long. Trimming took off 1 base at V and 3 bases at J, with 8 bases between the two ends. Looked up from germline, CDR1 is SGHKS and CDR2 is YYEKEE (reference sequence). For the CDR3, the DNA is TGTGCCAGCAGCTTGCGGTACGGCTACGAGCAGTACGTC. It specifies CASSLRYGYEQYV.

This clonotype was observed a handful of times. The chain is built from TRBV7-8 and TRBJ2-7, with D uncertain. The CDR3 spans 12 residues. Germline V gene data show CDR1 as SGHVS and CDR2 as FQNEAQ. The ends were cut back, 5 bases at V and 2 bases at J, with 7 bases in the middle. The CDR3 reads CASSLRAYEQYF. As DNA, the CDR3 is TGTGCCAGCAGCCTGAGAGCCTACGAGCAGTACTTC.

V and J are TRBV10-3 and TRBJ2-1, with D perhaps TRBD1 (7 bases). This CDR3 has 15 residues. The germline CDR1 and CDR2 sequences are ENHRY and SYGVKD. V was clipped by 7 bases and J by 6 bases, with 19 bases between them. The CDR3 loop is CAITKDRPSVNEQFF. CDR3 DNA: TGTGCCATCACCAAGGACAGGCCTAGCGTCAATGAGCAGTTCTTC.

This clonotype was detected only once. The rearrangement uses TRBV6-4 and TRBJ2-3; 10 positions match TRBD2. V shed 2 bases, J shed 2 bases, and the junction held 4 bases outside the gene matches. The CDR3 sequence is 16 residues long. Germline V gene sequence: CDR1 MRHNA, CDR2 SNTAGT. CDR3 residues: CASSDTSGGATDTQYF. In DNA form, the CDR3 reads TGTGCCAGCAGTGACACAAGCGGGGGGGCCACAGATACGCAGTATTTT.

V gene TRBV6-5 combines with J gene TRBJ2-5; TRBD1 matches 10 bases. The CDR3 runs to 16 residues. After removal of 1 base from V and 4 bases from J, the junction contained 6 bases not matched to a gene. Germline CDR1 reads MNHEY; CDR2 reads SVGAGI. In nucleotides, the CDR3 is TGTGCCAGCAGTTACTTCCGGGACAGGGGTAGAGAGACCCAGTACTTC. Translating gives CASSYFRDRGRETQYF.

The rearrangement uses TRBV4-2 and TRBJ2-3; 9 nucleotides match TRBD2. Per the germline V gene, CDR1 is LGHNA and CDR2 is YNFKEQ. CDR3 length equals 16 residues. J gave up 1 base and V 1 base, and 3 bases lay outside the gene matches. Written as DNA, the CDR3 is TGTGCCAGCAGCCAAGGGCCTAGCGGGGGCACAGATACGCAGTATTTT. This sequence encodes CASSQGPSGGTDTQYF.

This clonotype was counted only a few times. This chain links TRBV28 with TRBJ2-6, with D unclear. V was shortened by 6 bases and J by 2 bases, with 8 bases between the two germline ends. The CDR3 loop spans 14 amino acids. Germline V gene lookup returns CDR1 MDHEN and CDR2 SYDVKM. CDR3 in DNA: TGTGCCAGCAGACTCCGCGCTGGGGCCAACGTCCTGACTTTC. Protein product: CASRLRAGANVLTF.

In this sample, this clonotype turned up a few times. The chain combines TRBV15 with TRBJ1-1; D remains ambiguous. Trimming removed 2 bases at V and 0 bases at J, with 7 bases between. The CDR3 length is 14 residues. CDR1 LNHNV and CDR2 YYDKDF come from the germline V gene (reference sequence). In DNA, the CDR3 is TGTGCCACCAGCAGATCGACGCTGAACACTGAAGCTTTCTTT. Its protein is CATSRSTLNTEAFF.

This clonotype was seen ten or more times. The CDR3 sequence is CASSLTLNEQYF. As DNA, the CDR3 is TGTGCCAGCAGCTTAACCCTCAACGAGCAGTACTTC. The chain couples TRBV7-6 to TRBJ2-7; no definite D call. Germline V gene lookup returns CDR1 SGHVS and CDR2 FNYEAQ. V shed 2 bases and J shed 5 bases, with 7 bases lying between them. The CDR3 consists of 12 residues.

The chain recombines TRBV24-1 with TRBJ2-1, with 8 bases fitting TRBD2. From germline, CDR1 is KGHDR and CDR2 SFDVKD. CDR3 length: 17 amino acids. The junction had 10 bases not matched to a gene; V was cut back by 4 bases and J by 3 bases. In nucleotides, the CDR3 is TGTGCCACCAGTGACCGATCGGGGGGGGCGATCTACAATGAGCAGTTCTTC. Its translation: CATSDRSGGAIYNEQFF.

The chain couples TRBV29-1 to TRBJ2-3; the match to TRBD2 covers 10 bases. CDR3 length: 15 amino acids. Trimming removed 6 bases from V and 3 bases from J; junction bases left unmatched: 9. Germline V CDR1 and CDR2: SQVTM, ANQGSEA. This CDR3 is CSVGQRGGMTDTQYF. In nucleotides, the CDR3 is TGCAGCGTCGGGCAGCGGGGGGGCATGACAGATACGCAGTATTTT.

The chain carries TRBV7-9 and TRBJ2-5; possibly TRBD1 or TRBD2 for D (5 bases each). Between the trimmed V and J ends, which lost 1 base and 5 bases, there was a span of 14 bases. Per germline, CDR1 SEHNR and CDR2 FQNEAQ (reference sequence). CDR3 length: 15 amino acids. The CDR3 reads CASSLVEGPLETQYF. CDR3 nucleotide sequence: TGTGCCAGCAGCTTAGTAGAGGGGCCGTTGGAGACCCAGTACTTC.

The chain joins TRBV7-9 to TRBJ1-3; 11 bases line up with TRBD1. Germline CDR1 reads SEHNR; CDR2 reads FQNEAQ (reference sequence). The CDR3 contains 16 residues. The ends lost 2 bases at V and 2 bases at J; junction bases unmatched: 2. The CDR3 nucleotides read TGTGCCAGCAGCTTAAGGACAGGGGGCACTGGAAACACCATATATTTT. This sequence encodes CASSLRTGGTGNTIYF. The variable domain in full, completed from reference TRBV7-9 and TRBJ1-3, reads DTGVSQNPRHKITKRGQNVTFRCDPISEHNRLYWYRQTLGQGPEFLTYFQNEAQLEKSRLLSDRFSAERPKGSFSTLEIQRTEQGDSAMYLCASSLRTGGTGNTIYFGEGSWLTVV.

This clonotype occurred many times. The chain is built from TRBV28 and TRBJ2-5; a possible D gene is TRBD1 (7 bases). V lost 5 bases and J lost 4, with 11 bases in between. This CDR3 comprises 13 residues. The germline V gene has CDR1 MDHEN and CDR2 SYDVKM. The CDR3 sequence is CASSEQGGETQYF. The CDR3 coding sequence is TGTGCCAGCAGTGAGCAGGGGGGAGAGACCCAGTACTTC.

The chain links TRBV20-1 to TRBJ2-3, with D hard to call. This CDR3 is built from 15 residues. Germline CDR1 is DFQATT and CDR2 is SNEGSKA (reference sequence). Trimming left V 0 bases short and J 2 bases short, with 12 bases between. The CDR3 reads CSARDRQRDTDTQYF. The CDR3 coding sequence is TGCAGTGCTAGAGATCGTCAGAGAGACACAGATACGCAGTATTTT.

At least ten counts were recorded for this clonotype. The J gene is TRBJ1-1, the V gene TRBV4-1; the D is unclear. V gave up 0 bases and J gave up 0 bases, with 11 bases separating them. The CDR3 has 16 amino acids. CDR1 MGHRA and CDR2 YSYEKL come from the germline V gene. The CDR3 spells CASSQDHPSLNTEAFF. For the CDR3, the DNA is TGCGCCAGCAGCCAAGATCACCCTTCATTGAACACTGAAGCTTTCTTT.

This chain uses TRBV10-3 with TRBJ2-3; D may be TRBD1 or TRBD2 (5 bases each). The length of the CDR3 is 14 residues. Trimming removed 3 bases at V and 3 bases at J, with 10 bases between. CDR1 and CDR2 (germline): ENHRY, SYGVKD. The CDR3 DNA reads as TGTGCCATCAGTGAAGGTGGGGGTACAGATACGCAGTATTTT. Translation gives CAISEGGGTDTQYF.

A few counts support this clonotype. V and J are TRBV20-1 and TRBJ2-1; D may be TRBD2 (5 bases). The V end was cut by 0 bases, the J end by 2 bases, with 14 bases between. Germline V gene sequence: CDR1 DFQATT, CDR2 SNEGSKA (reference sequence). The CDR3 is 16 residues long. The CDR3 sequence: CSARDLNSATYNEQFF. The CDR3, as DNA: TGCAGTGCTAGAGATCTGAATAGCGCCACCTACAATGAGCAGTTCTTC.

This clonotype was recorded at least ten times. The chain joins TRBV20-1 to TRBJ1-2; D ambiguous. Trimming took 0 bases from V and 2 from J, leaving 7 bases between them. The CDR3 extends over 13 amino acids. Germline assignment: CDR1 DFQATT and CDR2 SNEGSKA (reference sequence). As DNA, the CDR3 is TGCAGTGCTAGAGATAGCCTCAACTATGGCTACACCTTC. The encoded protein is CSARDSLNYGYTF.

In its sample, this clonotype was seen a few times. CDR3 sequence reads: CSARDPTRGDTDTQYF. DNA of the CDR3: TGCAGTGCTAGAGACCCGACTAGGGGAGACACAGATACGCAGTATTTT. J is TRBJ2-3 and V is TRBV20-1, with D maybe TRBD2 (6 bases). The germline gives CDR1 DFQATT, CDR2 SNEGSKA (reference sequence). The CDR3 is made up of 16 amino acids. Between the trimmed V and J ends, which lost 0 bases and 2 bases, there was a span of 15 bases.